This T cell receptor (beta chain) was sequenced for a study of TIL therapy for anti-PD-1-resistant metastatic lung cancer. Study details: Patients then received nivolumab; progressors got lymphodepletion, TIL and IL-2.

Time point here: pre-treatment sample, taken before nivolumab and TIL therapy. Stage 4 NSCLC adults joined between late 2017 and 2020. Concerning this clone itself: Antigen specificity is unknown.

CDR3 length: 16 amino acids. The V and J ends lost 5 bases and 9 bases respectively, with 25 bases between them. Germline V gene lookup returns CDR1 SEHNR and CDR2 FQNEAQ (reference sequence). Overall study results and limits: This highly selected cohort may not generalize to typical lung cancer patients. After infusion, TIL clonotypes partly replaced peripheral T cells and declined over months.

The libraries were made with immunoSEQ v3. Clones were read by immunoSEQ multiplex PCR, and TCRdb kept only the in-frame ones, dropping some. The data contain 15,000 to 20,000 clones, approximately 83% of them singletons. The chain employs TRBV7-9 and TRBJ1-2; no reliable D call. This sequence originates from a person aged 25-85 years with non-small cell lung cancer. Sequenced material: blood, taken at baseline. CDR3 DNA: TGTGCCAGCAGCCCGACATCCGGTGGGGTAGTATTGAGCTACACCTTC. It codes for CASSPTSGGVVLSYTF.